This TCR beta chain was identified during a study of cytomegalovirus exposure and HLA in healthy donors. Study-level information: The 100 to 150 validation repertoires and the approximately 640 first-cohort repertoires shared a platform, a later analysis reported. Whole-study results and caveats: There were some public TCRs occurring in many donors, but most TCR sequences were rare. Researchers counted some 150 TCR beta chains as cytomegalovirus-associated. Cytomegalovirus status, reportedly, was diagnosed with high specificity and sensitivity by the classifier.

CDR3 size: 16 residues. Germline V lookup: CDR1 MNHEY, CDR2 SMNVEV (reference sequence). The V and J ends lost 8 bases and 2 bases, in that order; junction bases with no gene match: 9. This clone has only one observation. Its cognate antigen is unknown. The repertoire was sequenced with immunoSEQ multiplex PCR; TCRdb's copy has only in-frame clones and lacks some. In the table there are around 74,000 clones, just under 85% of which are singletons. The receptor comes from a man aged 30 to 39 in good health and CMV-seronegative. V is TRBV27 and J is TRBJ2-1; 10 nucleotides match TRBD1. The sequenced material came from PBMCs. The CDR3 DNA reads TGTGCCAGCTCTGGACAGGGGGACAGGACCTACAATGAGCAGTTCTTC. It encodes CASSGQGDRTYNEQFF.